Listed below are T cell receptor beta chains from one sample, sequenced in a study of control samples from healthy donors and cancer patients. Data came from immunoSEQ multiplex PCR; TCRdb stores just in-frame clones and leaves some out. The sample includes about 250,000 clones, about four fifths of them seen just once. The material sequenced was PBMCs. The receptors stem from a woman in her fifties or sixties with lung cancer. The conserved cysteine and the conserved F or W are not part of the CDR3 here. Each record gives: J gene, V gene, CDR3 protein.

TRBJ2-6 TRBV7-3 ASGKAAGANVLT
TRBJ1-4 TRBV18 ASSPWTDNEKLF
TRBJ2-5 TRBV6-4 ASSRQLGETQY
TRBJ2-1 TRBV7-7 ASSQQPGDRDEQF
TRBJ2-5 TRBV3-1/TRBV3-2 ASSQPPRKETQY
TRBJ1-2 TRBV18 ASSPYVLPGHYGYT
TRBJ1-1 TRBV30 AWNGHLNTEAF
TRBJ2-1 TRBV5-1 ASARGGGAFRSYNEQF
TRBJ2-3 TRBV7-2 ASSLARAAVRTDTQY
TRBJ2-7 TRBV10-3 AISGAQGPKTEQY
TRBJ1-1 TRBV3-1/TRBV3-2 ASSAQGALNTEAF
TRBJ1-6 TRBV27 ASSLSAHSPLH
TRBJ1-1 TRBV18 ASSSHENTEAF
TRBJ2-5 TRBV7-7 ASSLHLEETQY
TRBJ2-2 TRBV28 ASSLSGSAGELF
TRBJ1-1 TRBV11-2 ASSLLTGGTEAF
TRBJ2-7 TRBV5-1 ASSGGQGVTYEQY
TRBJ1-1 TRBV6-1 ASSEGVVWGGNTEAF
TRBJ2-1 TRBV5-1 ASSLSGLSYNEQF
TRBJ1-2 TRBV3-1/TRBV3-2 ASSQDLVHRQGNGYT
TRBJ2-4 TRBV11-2 ASSFEGSIAKNIQY
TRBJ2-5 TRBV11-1 ASTGAQETQY
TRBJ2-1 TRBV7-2 ASSISTPLSYNEQF
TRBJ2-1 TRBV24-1 ATSDSGNDNEQF